The 14 T cell receptor beta chains in this list originate from one sample, sequenced in a study of cytomegalovirus exposure and HLA in healthy donors. 13 Jbeta primers and 60 Vbeta primers were used for the PCR. TCRdb's table, derived via immunoSEQ multiplex PCR, lists solely in-frame clones and lacks some. The sample yields about 98,000 clones, around 68% seen once. The sequenced sample consisted of PBMCs. The origin of the receptors is a man aged 45-65 years in good health and CMV-seronegative.

This clone was found a few times. This chain uses TRBV18 with TRBJ2-5; 7 nucleotides match TRBD1. The V gene's germline CDR1 is KGHSH and CDR2 LQKENI. V trimming: 4 bases; J trimming: 1 base; junction bases outside the gene matches: 6. This CDR3 comprises 15 residues. The chain's CDR3 is CASSLPDRSQETQYF. The CDR3 DNA reads as TGTGCCAGCTCACTTCCGGACAGGAGCCAAGAGACCCAGTACTTC.

This sequence joins TRBV5-1 and TRBJ2-7; 12 bases line up with TRBD1. Trimming cost V 3 bases and J 5 bases; bases outside gene matches: 3. The CDR3 loop spans 14 amino acids. Germline V CDR1 and CDR2: SGHRS, YFSETQ. The CDR3: CASSSGQGADEQYF. DNA of the CDR3: TGCGCCAGCAGCTCGGGACAGGGGGCGGACGAGCAGTACTTC.

This clone was picked up a small number of times. DNA for the CDR3: TGTGCCACAGTGAAGTCGGAACGCGGGAGACCTACAGATACGCAGTATTTT. This sequence encodes CATVKSERGRPTDTQYF. The chain couples TRBV15 to TRBJ2-3; 7 nucleotides line up with TRBD2. CDR1 LNHNV and CDR2 YYDKDF come from the germline V gene (reference sequence). The CDR3 has 17 residues. Trimming removed 9 bases from V and 3 bases from J; junction bases left unmatched: 18.

This clone was seen only a few times. This rearrangement joins TRBV7-2 to TRBJ2-3; 7 nucleotides align to TRBD1. Trimming took 1 base from V and 8 from J; bases not matched to a gene: 3. CDR3 length equals 13 residues. Germline V CDR1 and CDR2: SGHTA, FQGNSA. CDR3 sequence: CASSLGTGGTQYF. DNA of the CDR3: TGTGCCAGCAGCTTAGGGACAGGCGGTACGCAGTATTTT.

V is TRBV30 and J is TRBJ1-4; 11 positions match TRBD1. The ends lost 0 bases at V and 9 bases at J; junction bases unmatched: 3. The CDR3 is made up of 14 amino acids. The germline gives CDR1 GTSNPN, CDR2 SVGIG (reference sequence). CDR3 in DNA: TGTGCCTGGAGTGTTGGACAGGGGGCTCAAAAACTGTTTTTT. Encoded protein: CAWSVGQGAQKLFF.

V is TRBV6-4 and J is TRBJ2-2, with 8 bases fitting TRBD2. Germline trimming cut 5 bases from V and 6 bases from J; bases unmatched to any gene: 8. Per germline, CDR1 MRHNA and CDR2 SNTAGT. The CDR3 is 15 amino acids. CDR3 protein: CASSPDGGEAGELFF. In nucleotides, the CDR3 is TGTGCCAGCAGTCCGGACGGGGGGGAAGCCGGGGAGCTGTTTTTT.

V is TRBV15 and J is TRBJ2-4, with 14 bases lining up with TRBD2. From germline, CDR1 is LNHNV and CDR2 YYDKDF (reference sequence). The CDR3 is 21 amino acids. V lost 0 bases and J lost 2; bases outside the gene matches: 12. This CDR3 is CATSRDKGGTSGSWTKNIQYF. The CDR3 region has the DNA TGTGCCACCAGCAGAGATAAAGGGGGGACTAGCGGGAGCTGGACCAAAAACATTCAGTACTTC.

The genes are TRBV28 and TRBJ2-2; tentatively, D is TRBD1 (8 bases). This CDR3 spans 16 amino acids. V was trimmed by 3 bases and J by 1 base, leaving 12 bases between them. CDR1 MDHEN and CDR2 SYDVKM come from the germline V gene. For the CDR3, the DNA is TGTGCCAGCAGTTTCAGCGGGACAGGGAACACCGGGGAGCTGTTTTTT. Protein product: CASSFSGTGNTGELFF. Using reference TRBV28 and TRBJ2-2 for the parts outside the CDR3, the full variable domain is DVKVTQSSRYLVKRTGEKVFLECVQDMDHENMFWYRQDPGLGLRLIYFSYDVKMKEKGDIPEGYSVSREKKERFSLILESASTNQTSMYLCASSFSGTGNTGELFFGEGSRLTVL.

The chain joins TRBV27 to TRBJ2-7; 7 bases are a match to TRBD1. Unmatched junction bases numbered 4, after V lost 6 bases and J lost 2 bases. The CDR3 has 13 residues. Germline loops: CDR1 MNHEY, CDR2 SMNVEV (reference sequence). The CDR3 sequence: CASRSGTAYEQYF. DNA of the CDR3: TGTGCCAGCAGATCCGGGACAGCCTACGAGCAGTACTTC.

The CDR3 DNA reads as TGTGCCAGTAGTATTATCGGGACGAACACCGGGGAGCTGTTTTTT. As protein: CASSIIGTNTGELFF. The chain carries TRBV19 and TRBJ2-2; D perhaps matches TRBD2 (5 bases). The germline V and J ends were trimmed by 3 bases and 0 bases, with 8 bases remaining between them. The CDR3 runs to 15 residues. Germline-derived CDR1 and CDR2 are LNHDA and SQIVND (reference sequence).

The chain is built from TRBV28 and TRBJ2-7; perhaps TRBD1 as D (5 bases). Trimming pared 1 base from V and 4 bases from J, leaving 23 bases between. Germline CDR1 MDHEN, CDR2 SYDVKM. The CDR3 consists of 18 residues. For the CDR3, the DNA is TGTGCCAGCAGTTTATACCCGATCCCCACCAGGGATTATTACGAGCAGTACTTC. It codes for CASSLYPIPTRDYYEQYF. Looking up the rest from reference TRBV28 and TRBJ2-7 gives the full variable domain: DVKVTQSSRYLVKRTGEKVFLECVQDMDHENMFWYRQDPGLGLRLIYFSYDVKMKEKGDIPEGYSVSREKKERFSLILESASTNQTSMYLCASSLYPIPTRDYYEQYFGPGTRLTVT.

J is TRBJ2-7 and V is TRBV28; D remains ambiguous. The CDR3 has 12 amino acids. The ends were cut back, 3 bases at V and 2 bases at J, with 5 bases in the middle. Germline V lookup: CDR1 MDHEN, CDR2 SYDVKM. DNA of the CDR3: TGTGCCAGCAGTTTGGCCCCCTACGAGCAGTACTTC. Protein product: CASSLAPYEQYF.

The rearrangement joins TRBV2 to TRBJ2-1, with 8 bases lining up with TRBD1. V lost 4 bases and J lost 6; bases outside the gene matches: 5. Germline assignment: CDR1 SNHLY and CDR2 FYNNEI. The CDR3 runs 14 residues. CDR3 nucleotide sequence: TGTGCCAGCAGTGTAACAGGGGGAGGCAATGAGCAGTTCTTC. Amino acids: CASSVTGGGNEQFF. Full variable domain (rest looked up from reference TRBV2 and TRBJ2-1): EPEVTQTPSHQVTQMGQEVILRCVPISNHLYFYWYRQILGQKVEFLVSFYNNEISEKSEIFDDQFSVERPDGSNFTLKIRSTKLEDSAMYFCASSVTGGGNEQFFGPGTRLTVL.

Concerning this clone: Mismatch with germline at one junction end may stem from a read error. The V and J genes are TRBV7-9 and TRBJ2-7; the D is unclear. The CDR3 totals 12 residues. Germline loops: CDR1 SEHNR, CDR2 FQNEAQ (reference sequence). The CDR3 protein is CSSSLNSGEQYF. CDR3 DNA sequence: TGTTCCAGCAGCCTCAACTCGGGTGAGCAGTACTTC.